The clone carrying this T cell receptor (beta chain) showed up just once. CDR3 length equals 16 residues. Germline lookup yields CDR1 MNHEY and CDR2 SMNVEV (reference sequence). V lost 3 bases, J lost 4 bases, and 7 bases stayed unmatched. The sample originates from a study of blood T cell repertoires in COVID-19. Authors' processing steps: Estimated nucleated cell counts came from reference gene primer amplification. Sequencing was performed with immunoSEQ multiplex PCR; in TCRdb, only in-frame clones are kept and a portion is missing. Clone size and V and J calls were adopted from that table, with D and trimming inferred from the DNA. Among 140,000 or so clones listed, around 72% were seen once.

The rearrangement links TRBV27 to TRBJ2-4; TRBD1 aligns across 9 bases. Material for sequencing was peripheral blood. This receptor was taken from a woman aged 60-70 years with acute or convalescent COVID-19. The CDR3 region is CASSFSGQGIKNIQYF. The CDR3 region has the DNA TGTGCCAGCAGTTTCTCCGGACAGGGGATAAAAAACATTCAGTACTTC.